The clone carrying this T cell receptor beta chain was counted between two and nine times. The sample is drawn from a study of identical twins. The authors used template switching to add a universal primer site and gave cDNA unique molecular identifiers. Via MiXCR, TCRdb re-called the 5' RACE reads, giving one row per CDR3 protein. The table includes some 630,000 distinct CDR3 sequences, roughly 7.1% detected once. The same data also contributed to another study, on yellow fever vaccine responses in identical twins.

The sequence was obtained from a woman younger than 30 in good health. Sequencing was performed on PBMCs.

Written as DNA, the CDR3 is TGCAGCGTTGAAGATTTTTACAGCTCTGGAAACACCATATATTTT. This sequence encodes CSVEDFYSSGNTIYF. The chain uses TRBV29-1 and TRBJ1-3; D not resolved. In germline, CDR1 is SQVTM, CDR2 ANQGSEA. The germline V and J ends were trimmed by 0 bases and 0 bases, with 9 bases remaining between them. The CDR3 is 15 residues long. The full variable domain, in which reference TRBV29-1 and TRBJ1-3 provide the parts outside the CDR3, is SAVISQKPSRDICQRGTSLTIQCQVDSQVTMMFWYRQQPGQSLTLIATANQGSEATYESGFVIDKFPISRPNLTFSTLTVSNMSPEDSSIYLCSVEDFYSSGNTIYFGEGSWLTVV.